The rows below give T cell receptor beta chains drawn from one sample of a study of CD8+CD57+ T cells in acquired aplastic anemia. MiXCR was run by TCRdb on the reads, yielding one entry per CDR3 protein. The sample consists of around 500,000 distinct CDR3 sequences, approximately 32% of them appearing once. The sample was sorted CD4+, CD8+, or CD8+CD57+ T cells (not recorded which) from PBMCs. These receptors were taken from a human donor with aplastic anemia. The CDR3 runs from the conserved cysteine through the conserved F or W. The D gene is left open where the match is weak. The size field is filled for only some rows; it gives once, few, many or a size class.

CDR3 length: 14
V gene: TRBV24-1
J gene: TRBJ2-3
D gene: -
clone size: many
CDR3 protein: CATSESTAGDTQYF
CDR3 DNA: TGTGCCACCAGTGAGTCGACAGCGGGAGATACGCAGTATTTT

CDR3 length: 14
V gene: TRBV6-1
J gene: TRBJ1-5
D gene: TRBD1
clone size: many
CDR3 protein: CATDRGPSNQPQHF
CDR3 DNA: TGTGCCACCGACAGGGGGCCGAGCAATCAGCCCCAGCATTTT

CDR3 length: 15
V gene: TRBV7-9
J gene: TRBJ1-3
D gene: -
clone size: -
CDR3 protein: CASSLGKGYGNTIYF
CDR3 DNA: TGTGCCAGCAGCTTAGGAAAGGGGTACGGAAACACCATATATTTT

CDR3 length: 13
V gene: TRBV7-3
J gene: TRBJ2-7
D gene: -
clone size: few
CDR3 protein: CASSLLRSYEQYF
CDR3 DNA: TGTGCCAGCAGCCTTCTCCGATCCTACGAGCAGTACTTC

CDR3 length: 14
V gene: TRBV12-3/TRBV12-4
J gene: TRBJ1-1
D gene: TRBD1
clone size: -
CDR3 protein: CASSPQGVGTEAFF
CDR3 DNA: TGTGCCAGCAGTCCGCAGGGGGTAGGTACTGAAGCTTTCTTT

CDR3 length: 15
V gene: TRBV4-2
J gene: TRBJ1-2
D gene: -
clone size: few
CDR3 protein: CASSQEGDINYGYTF
CDR3 DNA: TGTGCCAGCAGCCAAGAGGGGGATATTAACTATGGCTACACCTTC

CDR3 length: 14
V gene: TRBV10-3
J gene: TRBJ1-1
D gene: -
clone size: few
CDR3 protein: CASVPDRLNTEAFF
CDR3 DNA: TGTGCCAGTGTCCCGGACAGATTGAACACTGAAGCTTTCTTT

CDR3 length: 16
V gene: TRBV20-1
J gene: TRBJ1-5
D gene: -
clone size: many
CDR3 protein: CSARDEPRSRIQPQHF
CDR3 DNA: TGCAGTGCTAGAGATGAGCCCAGGTCACGAATCCAGCCCCAGCATTTT

CDR3 length: 14
V gene: TRBV5-1
J gene: TRBJ1-3
D gene: TRBD1
clone size: once
CDR3 protein: CASGPGTDGNTIYF
CDR3 DNA: TGCGCCAGCGGCCCGGGGACAGATGGAAACACCATATATTTT

CDR3 length: 10
V gene: TRBV29-1
J gene: TRBJ2-7
D gene: -
clone size: many
CDR3 protein: CSVQGGEQYF
CDR3 DNA: TGCAGCGTTCAGGGGGGCGAGCAGTACTTC

CDR3 length: 16
V gene: TRBV5-1
J gene: TRBJ1-6
D gene: -
clone size: few
CDR3 protein: CASSLDLGRYNSPLHF
CDR3 DNA: TGCGCCAGCAGCCTGGACCTGGGACGGTATAATTCACCCCTCCACTTT

CDR3 length: 14
V gene: TRBV5-5
J gene: TRBJ1-1
D gene: -
clone size: -
CDR3 protein: CASSFRQLNTEAFF
CDR3 DNA: TGTGCCAGCAGCTTTAGACAGTTGAACACTGAAGCTTTCTTT

CDR3 length: 12
V gene: TRBV29-1
J gene: TRBJ2-7
D gene: -
clone size: -
CDR3 protein: CSVARGGYEQYF
CDR3 DNA: TGCAGCGTAGCAAGAGGGGGCTACGAGCAGTACTTC

CDR3 length: 13
V gene: TRBV19
J gene: TRBJ1-6
D gene: TRBD1
clone size: -
CDR3 protein: CASSNSGGTPLHF
CDR3 DNA: TGTGCCAGTAGTAACTCAGGGGGCACACCCCTCCACTTT

CDR3 length: 16
V gene: TRBV6-5
J gene: TRBJ1-2
D gene: -
clone size: few
CDR3 protein: CASSYSAVGGSVNYTF
CDR3 DNA: TGTGCCAGCAGTTACTCCGCAGTTGGGGGTTCAGTAAACTACACCTTC

CDR3 length: 13
V gene: TRBV7-9
J gene: TRBJ1-1
D gene: TRBD1
clone size: -
CDR3 protein: CASSLVPDRAAFF
CDR3 DNA: TGTGCCAGCAGCTTAGTCCCGGACAGGGCCGCTTTCTTT

CDR3 length: 17
V gene: TRBV13
J gene: TRBJ2-3
D gene: TRBD2
clone size: -
CDR3 protein: CASSRVGLAGDTDTQYF
CDR3 DNA: TGTGCCAGCAGCCGAGTAGGACTAGCGGGAGACACAGATACGCAGTATTTT

CDR3 length: 15
V gene: TRBV2
J gene: TRBJ2-5
D gene: TRBD1
clone size: -
CDR3 protein: CASSAGQGRRETQYF
CDR3 DNA: TGTGCCAGCAGTGCGGGACAGGGGCGGAGAGAGACCCAGTACTTC

CDR3 length: 13
V gene: TRBV5-6
J gene: TRBJ1-2
D gene: -
clone size: many
CDR3 protein: CASSRGARHGYTF
CDR3 DNA: TGTGCCAGCAGCCGGGGGGCGCGACATGGCTACACCTTC

CDR3 length: 13
V gene: TRBV10-3
J gene: TRBJ2-3
D gene: -
clone size: -
CDR3 protein: CAVGAGGTDTQYF
CDR3 DNA: TGTGCCGTGGGGGCAGGGGGCACAGATACGCAGTATTTT

CDR3 length: 14
V gene: TRBV4-2
J gene: TRBJ1-1
D gene: -
clone size: -
CDR3 protein: CASSRLDFNTEAFF
CDR3 DNA: TGTGCCAGCAGCCGGCTAGACTTTAACACTGAAGCTTTCTTT

CDR3 length: 13
V gene: TRBV20-1
J gene: TRBJ2-5
D gene: -
clone size: few
CDR3 protein: CSARVIDMETQYF
CDR3 DNA: TGCAGTGCTAGAGTTATCGATATGGAGACCCAGTACTTC

CDR3 length: 14
V gene: TRBV20-1
J gene: TRBJ2-7
D gene: -
clone size: many
CDR3 protein: CSARDWGGAYEQYF
CDR3 DNA: TGCAGTGCTAGAGATTGGGGCGGAGCCTACGAGCAGTACTTC

CDR3 length: 15
V gene: TRBV20-1
J gene: TRBJ2-7
D gene: -
clone size: many
CDR3 protein: CSAKTLPGTSYEQYF
CDR3 DNA: TGCAGTGCTAAGACCCTGCCGGGGACCTCCTACGAGCAGTACTTC

CDR3 length: 14
V gene: TRBV6-1
J gene: TRBJ2-1
D gene: TRBD2
clone size: -
CDR3 protein: CASSHGLAVNEQFF
CDR3 DNA: TGTGCCAGCAGTCATGGACTAGCGGTGAATGAGCAGTTCTTC

CDR3 length: 18
V gene: TRBV19
J gene: TRBJ1-4
D gene: -
clone size: -
CDR3 protein: CASSTNHVTGWPAEKLFF
CDR3 DNA: TGTGCCAGTAGTACTAACCACGTGACAGGTTGGCCAGCTGAAAAACTGTTTTTT

CDR3 length: 15
V gene: TRBV20-1
J gene: TRBJ1-5
D gene: -
clone size: few
CDR3 protein: CSARDSRQENQPQHF
CDR3 DNA: TGCAGTGCTAGAGATAGTAGACAGGAAAATCAGCCCCAGCATTTT

CDR3 length: 16
V gene: TRBV5-1
J gene: TRBJ2-2
D gene: TRBD2
clone size: -
CDR3 protein: CASSLAAGGLTGELFF
CDR3 DNA: TGCGCCAGCAGCTTGGCGGCGGGAGGACTCACCGGGGAGCTGTTTTTT

CDR3 length: 15
V gene: TRBV20-1
J gene: TRBJ2-2
D gene: TRBD2
clone size: few
CDR3 protein: CSAESGRANTGELFF
CDR3 DNA: TGCAGTGCTGAGAGCGGGAGGGCCAACACCGGGGAGCTGTTTTTT

CDR3 length: 14
V gene: TRBV19
J gene: TRBJ2-5
D gene: TRBD1
clone size: many
CDR3 protein: CASSIGQGAETQYF
CDR3 DNA: TGTGCCAGTAGTATCGGACAGGGGGCGGAGACCCAGTACTTC

CDR3 length: 15
V gene: TRBV9
J gene: TRBJ1-1
D gene: TRBD1
clone size: -
CDR3 protein: CASGVAQGANTEAFF
CDR3 DNA: TGTGCCAGCGGCGTAGCTCAGGGGGCGAACACTGAAGCTTTCTTT

CDR3 length: 17
V gene: TRBV11-2
J gene: TRBJ2-1
D gene: TRBD2
clone size: -
CDR3 protein: CASSLGSAGGTYNEQFF
CDR3 DNA: TGTGCCAGCAGCTTAGGTTCGGCGGGAGGAACCTACAATGAGCAGTTCTTC

CDR3 length: 16
V gene: TRBV6-5
J gene: TRBJ1-2
D gene: -
clone size: -
CDR3 protein: CASSYSIVRFSYGYTF
CDR3 DNA: TGTGCCAGCAGTTACTCGATTGTTCGTTTTAGCTATGGCTACACCTTC

CDR3 length: 15
V gene: TRBV15
J gene: TRBJ1-2
D gene: -
clone size: once
CDR3 protein: CATSRGGIRDYGYTF
CDR3 DNA: TGTGCCACCAGCAGAGGAGGGATTAGGGACTATGGCTACACCTTC

CDR3 length: 14
V gene: TRBV3-1
J gene: TRBJ2-1
D gene: TRBD2
clone size: once
CDR3 protein: CASSLSGTVAEQFF
CDR3 DNA: TGTGCCAGCAGCCTTAGCGGGACGGTAGCGGAGCAGTTCTTC

CDR3 length: 13
V gene: TRBV2
J gene: TRBJ1-4
D gene: -
clone size: many
CDR3 protein: CASRGEANEKLFF
CDR3 DNA: TGTGCCAGCAGGGGGGAGGCTAATGAAAAACTGTTTTTT

CDR3 length: 15
V gene: TRBV6-1
J gene: TRBJ1-2
D gene: TRBD1
clone size: few
CDR3 protein: CASSLQGPTNYGYTF
CDR3 DNA: TGTGCCAGCAGTCTACAGGGGCCTACTAACTATGGCTACACCTTC

CDR3 length: 18
V gene: TRBV7-7
J gene: TRBJ2-7
D gene: TRBD2
clone size: many
CDR3 protein: CASSRESGGLAGIHEQYF
CDR3 DNA: TGTGCTAGCAGCCGAGAGTCGGGGGGACTAGCGGGGATACACGAGCAGTACTTC

CDR3 length: 12
V gene: TRBV30
J gene: TRBJ2-7
D gene: -
clone size: few
CDR3 protein: CAWSSDGALQYF
CDR3 DNA: TGTGCCTGGAGTTCAGATGGGGCCTTACAGTACTTC

CDR3 length: 14
V gene: TRBV9
J gene: TRBJ2-7
D gene: -
clone size: -
CDR3 protein: CASSPYMDSYEQYF
CDR3 DNA: TGTGCCAGCAGCCCCTACATGGATTCCTACGAGCAGTACTTC

CDR3 length: 15
V gene: TRBV6-1
J gene: TRBJ2-7
D gene: TRBD2
clone size: many
CDR3 protein: CASSQTSGTSYEQYF
CDR3 DNA: TGTGCCAGCAGTCAGACTAGCGGGACCTCCTACGAGCAGTACTTC

CDR3 length: 15
V gene: TRBV5-6
J gene: TRBJ1-1
D gene: -
clone size: few
CDR3 protein: CASSFRREVNTEAFF
CDR3 DNA: TGTGCCAGCAGCTTTCGACGAGAGGTGAACACTGAAGCTTTCTTT

CDR3 length: 15
V gene: TRBV11-1
J gene: TRBJ2-3
D gene: -
clone size: few
CDR3 protein: CASSPAGGSTDTQYF
CDR3 DNA: TGTGCCAGCAGCCCAGCAGGGGGGAGCACAGATACGCAGTATTTT

CDR3 length: 15
V gene: TRBV4-1
J gene: TRBJ2-7
D gene: -
clone size: many
CDR3 protein: CASSQDVGVVYEQYF
CDR3 DNA: TGCGCCAGCAGCCAAGACGTGGGAGTGGTCTACGAGCAGTACTTC

CDR3 length: 16
V gene: TRBV2
J gene: TRBJ2-7
D gene: TRBD1
clone size: many
CDR3 protein: CASADPGQKYPYEQYF
CDR3 DNA: TGTGCCAGCGCGGATCCGGGACAGAAATACCCCTACGAGCAGTACTTC

CDR3 length: 14
V gene: TRBV5-6
J gene: TRBJ2-5
D gene: -
clone size: -
CDR3 protein: CASSLRQVGETQYF
CDR3 DNA: TGTGCCAGCAGCTTACGGCAGGTGGGGGAGACCCAGTACTTC

CDR3 length: 12
V gene: TRBV2
J gene: TRBJ2-1
D gene: -
clone size: many
CDR3 protein: CASRPTSNEQFF
CDR3 DNA: TGTGCCAGCAGACCTACTAGCAATGAGCAGTTCTTC

CDR3 length: 15
V gene: TRBV7-6
J gene: TRBJ2-7
D gene: -
clone size: -
CDR3 protein: CASSARSGRNYEQYF
CDR3 DNA: TGTGCCAGCAGTGCTCGCTCGGGACGGAACTACGAGCAGTACTTC

CDR3 length: 17
V gene: TRBV5-1
J gene: TRBJ2-7
D gene: -
clone size: -
CDR3 protein: CASSSSSLRGMPYEQYF
CDR3 DNA: TGCGCCAGCAGCTCCAGCTCTTTGCGGGGTATGCCCTACGAGCAGTACTTC

CDR3 length: 14
V gene: TRBV30
J gene: TRBJ1-5
D gene: TRBD1
clone size: few
CDR3 protein: CAWNNRGMEQPQHF
CDR3 DNA: TGTGCCTGGAACAACAGGGGGATGGAGCAGCCCCAGCATTTT

CDR3 length: 13
V gene: TRBV20-1
J gene: TRBJ1-2
D gene: -
clone size: many
CDR3 protein: CSASNQANYGYTF
CDR3 DNA: TGCAGTGCTAGCAATCAGGCAAACTATGGCTACACCTTC

CDR3 length: 13
V gene: TRBV24-1
J gene: TRBJ2-5
D gene: TRBD2
clone size: many
CDR3 protein: CATSADTGGTQYF
CDR3 DNA: TGTGCCACCAGTGCCGACACGGGAGGGACCCAGTACTTC

CDR3 length: 20
V gene: TRBV20-1
J gene: TRBJ1-6
D gene: -
clone size: -
CDR3 protein: CSARPKQEPRTRLADSPLHF
CDR3 DNA: TGCAGTGCTCGACCTAAACAGGAGCCCCGAACAAGACTGGCCGATTCACCCCTCCACTTT

CDR3 length: 16
V gene: TRBV7-9
J gene: TRBJ2-7
D gene: -
clone size: many
CDR3 protein: CASSDPSWFGGREQYF
CDR3 DNA: TGTGCCAGCAGCGACCCATCTTGGTTTGGGGGGCGTGAGCAGTACTTC

CDR3 length: 14
V gene: TRBV9
J gene: TRBJ1-6
D gene: -
clone size: many
CDR3 protein: CASSVVGGNSPLHF
CDR3 DNA: TGTGCCAGCAGCGTAGTGGGTGGTAATTCACCCCTCCACTTT